This T cell receptor beta chain was observed in a study of PD-1 blockade in classical Hodgkin lymphoma. Study observations and caveats: Only CD4+ TCR diversity, not CD8+, had risen significantly by C4D1. Whatever underlies the repertoire differences (possibly disease activity or prior therapy) remains undefined. Some patients started nivolumab under 1 year after ASCT, and they were excluded.

Every patient was affected by relapse after autologous stem cell transplantation, while exposure to brentuximab vedotin was not uniform. This clone appeared a single time. Its target is unknown. The data were produced by immunoSEQ multiplex PCR, yet TCRdb's version contains in-frame clones alone and is incomplete. The sample lists about 23,000 clones, 80% to 90% occurring once. Unmatched junction bases numbered 22, after V lost 3 bases and J lost 2 bases. CDR1 is SGDLS and CDR2 is YYNGEE in the germline V gene. The CDR3 has 22 residues. The chain uses TRBV9 and TRBJ2-6, with TRBD1 matching over 8 bases. The sample here was peripheral blood mononuclear cells (PBMCs), taken before the second cycle of nivolumab. This TCR came from a human donor with classical Hodgkin lymphoma. DNA for the CDR3: TGTGCCAGCAGCGACGGGACAGGCGCCCAGGAAGGTATTTCTCCTGGGGCCAACGTCCTGACTTTC. This gives the protein CASSDGTGAQEGISPGANVLTF.